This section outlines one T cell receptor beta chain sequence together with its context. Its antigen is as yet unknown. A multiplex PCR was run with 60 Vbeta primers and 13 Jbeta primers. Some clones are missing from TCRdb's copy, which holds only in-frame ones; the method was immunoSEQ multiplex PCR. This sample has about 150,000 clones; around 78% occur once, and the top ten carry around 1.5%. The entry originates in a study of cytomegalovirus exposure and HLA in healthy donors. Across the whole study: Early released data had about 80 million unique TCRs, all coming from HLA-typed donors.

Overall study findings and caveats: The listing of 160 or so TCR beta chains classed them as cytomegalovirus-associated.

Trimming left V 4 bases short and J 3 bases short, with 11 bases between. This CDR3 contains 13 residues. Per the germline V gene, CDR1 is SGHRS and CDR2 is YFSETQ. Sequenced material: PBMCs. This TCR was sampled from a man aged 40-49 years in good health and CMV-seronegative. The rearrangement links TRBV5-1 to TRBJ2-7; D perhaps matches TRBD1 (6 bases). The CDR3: CASSINRDYEQYV. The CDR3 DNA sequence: TGCGCCAGCAGCATCAACAGGGACTACGAGCAGTACGTC.